These 10 T cell receptor beta chains came from one sample sequenced in a study of blood T cell repertoires in COVID-19. Here immunoSEQ multiplex PCR was the method, and the copy in TCRdb shows in-frame clones only, minus some. The table shows about 140,000 clones, with 77% occurring only once. Sample: peripheral blood. The receptor source for this set is a woman in her forties or fifties with active or convalescent COVID-19.

The sample holds a few counts of this clone. The chain combines TRBV9 with TRBJ1-1; 7 positions agree with TRBD1. Germline values: CDR1 SGDLS, CDR2 YYNGEE. The length of the CDR3 is 17 residues. V was pared by 0 bases and J by 2 bases, with 10 bases of the junction left unmatched. The CDR3 bases are TGTGCCAGCAGCGTAGTCCCGCCAGGGGGTATTAACACTGAAGCTTTCTTT. It encodes CASSVVPPGGINTEAFF.

The CDR3 DNA follows: TGTGCCACTCGAAGCGGGGGGAGTGGTAGTAATGAGCAGTTCTTC. Amino acid sequence: CATRSGGSGSNEQFF. The rearrangement uses TRBV6-5 and TRBJ2-1, with 9 bases lining up with TRBD2. CDR3 size: 15 residues. The germline V gene has CDR1 MNHEY and CDR2 SVGAGI. J lost 7 bases, V lost 10 bases, and 14 bases had no gene match.

This clone showed up just once. Other DNA sequences of this sample code for an identical CDR3. The J gene is TRBJ1-2, the V gene TRBV6-5; D possibly corresponds to TRBD1 (5 bases). Trimming removed 2 bases at V and 4 bases at J, with 8 bases between. This CDR3 contains 13 residues. Germline values: CDR1 MNHEY, CDR2 SVGAGI. The CDR3 region is CASSYRGGYGYTF. In DNA form, the CDR3 reads TGTGCCAGCAGTTACAGGGGTGGCTATGGCTACACCTTC.

The V gene is TRBV4-3, the J gene TRBJ2-2; 7 bases line up with TRBD1. The V gene's germline CDR1 is LGHNA and CDR2 YSLEER. The CDR3 runs to 13 residues. Trimming took 3 bases from V and 7 from J; bases not matched to a gene: 2. This CDR3 is CASSHPGGGELFF. CDR3 sequence (DNA): TGCGCCAGCAGCCACCCAGGGGGCGGGGAGCTGTTTTTT.

A few counts support this clone. The rearrangement joins TRBV6-2 or TRBV6-3 to TRBJ2-7, with 7 bases lining up with TRBD1. This CDR3 has 16 amino acids. CDR1 and CDR2 from the germline V gene are MNHEY and SVGEGT. Unmatched junction bases numbered 11, after V lost 4 bases and J lost 2 bases. As DNA, the CDR3 is TGTGCCAGCAGTTCCGTAAGACAGGGTGGCACCTACGAGCAGTACTTC. It yields the protein CASSSVRQGGTYEQYF.

The CDR3 spells CASSHRAGGTEAFF. The CDR3 coding sequence is TGTGCCAGCAGCCACAGGGCAGGGGGCACTGAAGCTTTCTTT. The chain couples TRBV3-1 (or the pseudogene TRBV3-2) to TRBJ1-1; 7 nucleotides match TRBD1. Germline V gene data show CDR1 as LGHDT and CDR2 as YNNKEL (reference sequence). With V trimmed by 3 bases and J by 4 bases, 5 bases remained unmatched. This CDR3 has 14 amino acids.

J is TRBJ2-5 and V is TRBV30; 8 positions agree with TRBD1. The germline V gene encodes CDR1 GTSNPN and CDR2 SVGIG (reference sequence). The ends lost 3 bases at V and 4 bases at J; junction bases unmatched: 13. This CDR3 is built from 16 residues. The CDR3 nucleotides read TGTGCCTGGAGCACCGGGCCCAGGGGGCGCAGAGAGACCCAGTACTTC. Translating it yields CAWSTGPRGRRETQYF.

About this clone: Other DNA sequences in the same sample also yield this CDR3. The J gene is TRBJ2-2, the V gene TRBV6-2 or TRBV6-3; TRBD2 agrees at 8 bases. The V and J ends lost 5 bases and 6 bases, in that order; junction bases with no gene match: 2. CDR3 length: 13 residues. Germline loops: CDR1 MNHEY, CDR2 SVGEGT. The DNA of the CDR3 is TGTGCCAGCAGTCTTAGCGGGGCCGGGGAGCTGTTTTTT. It specifies CASSLSGAGELFF.

This sequence joins TRBV2 and TRBJ1-5; D gene uncertain. Germline lookup yields CDR1 SNHLY and CDR2 FYNNEI. With 5 bases removed from V and 5 bases from J, the gap between germline ends came to 22 bases. The length of the CDR3 is 17 residues. This CDR3 is CASSTEKVGPRDQPQHF. CDR3 nucleotides: TGTGCCAGCAGTACGGAAAAGGTGGGCCCGCGGGATCAGCCCCAGCATTTT.

V and J are TRBV27 and TRBJ1-4; the D is unclear. Germline values: CDR1 MNHEY, CDR2 SMNVEV (reference sequence). This CDR3 has 14 residues. Trimming took 3 bases from V and 0 from J, leaving 5 bases between them. CDR3 in DNA: TGTGCCAGCAGTTTTGACTCAACTAATGAAAAACTGTTTTTT. This gives the protein CASSFDSTNEKLFF.